These 28 T cell receptor beta chains originate from one sample sequenced in a study of blood T cell repertoires in COVID-19. TCRdb's copy holds only in-frame clones and misses some; the assay was immunoSEQ multiplex PCR. The data show approximately 65,000 clones, roughly two thirds seen once. The sequenced sample was PBMCs or T cells enriched from blood (not recorded which). The source of these receptors is an older woman who had been exposed to COVID-19.

Of note for this clone: Other DNA sequences within the sample encode an identical CDR3. The chain joins TRBV7-2 to TRBJ2-7; 7 bases match TRBD2. The CDR3 has 13 residues. The ends lost 1 base at V and 3 bases at J; junction bases unmatched: 0. The germline V gene encodes CDR1 SGHTA and CDR2 FQGNSA. For the CDR3, the DNA is TGTGCCAGCAGCTTAGGCGGGGGCTACGAGCAGTACTTC. Its protein product is CASSLGGGYEQYF.

The gene calls are TRBV7-8 and TRBJ2-1, with 9 bases lining up with TRBD1. The germline V gene encodes CDR1 SGHVS and CDR2 FQNEAQ. CDR3 size: 14 residues. V lost 4 bases and J lost 5; bases outside the gene matches: 3. The chain's CDR3 is CASSWRDRDNEQFF. CDR3 in DNA: TGTGCCAGCAGCTGGAGGGACAGGGACAATGAGCAGTTCTTC.

The chain carries TRBV5-1 and TRBJ1-3, with 7 bases aligning to TRBD1. CDR1 is SGHRS, CDR2 YFSETQ, per germline. The CDR3 runs 15 residues. V lost 7 bases to trimming and J lost 2 bases; unmatched junction nucleotides: 9. Here the CDR3 reads CASSTGKGTGNTIYF. In DNA, the CDR3 is TGCGCCAGCTCGACAGGGAAGGGGACTGGAAACACCATATATTTT.

This clone has only a few counts. The chain uses TRBV7-9 and TRBJ1-1, with D perhaps TRBD1 (5 bases). V shed 0 bases and J shed 6 bases, with 11 bases lying between them. This CDR3 has 14 residues. Germline CDR1 is SEHNR and CDR2 is FQNEAQ (reference sequence). The DNA of the CDR3 is TGTGCCAGCAGCTTAGCGGGAGGAGGGGCTGAAGCTTTCTTT. The encoded protein is CASSLAGGGAEAFF.

The V and J genes are TRBV12-3 or TRBV12-4 and TRBJ2-7, with D maybe TRBD2 (5 bases). Trimming took off 5 bases at V and 2 bases at J, with 10 bases between the two ends. The CDR3 has 13 residues. In nucleotides, the CDR3 is TGTGCCAGCAGTAACAGCGGACCCTACGAGCAGTACTTC. It yields the protein CASSNSGPYEQYF.

The CDR3 DNA sequence: TGTGCCAGCGAACCCGACAGGACTTTGAACACTGAAGCTTTCTTT. Translation gives CASEPDRTLNTEAFF. This rearrangement joins TRBV2 to TRBJ1-1, with D perhaps matching TRBD1 (6 bases). Trimming took 8 bases from V and 0 from J, leaving 16 bases between them. The CDR3 loop spans 15 amino acids. Germline CDR1 and CDR2: SNHLY and FYNNEI.

This clone was recorded a few times. This rearrangement joins TRBV7-9 to TRBJ2-7; 11 nucleotides match TRBD1. Germline V gene lookup returns CDR1 SEHNR and CDR2 FQNEAQ (reference sequence). CDR3 size: 16 residues. V lost 4 bases and J lost 2; bases outside the gene matches: 7. The DNA of the CDR3 is TGTGCCAGCAGCTGGCCTGGGACAGGGGGAACCTACGAGCAGTACTTC. It codes for CASSWPGTGGTYEQYF.

The chain recombines TRBV11-2 with TRBJ2-5; 7 bases are a match to TRBD2. V lost 5 bases to trimming and J lost 5 bases; unmatched junction nucleotides: 11. This CDR3 comprises 15 residues. The germline gives CDR1 SGHAT, CDR2 FQNNGV. CDR3 protein: CASSRGERAHETQYF. CDR3 DNA: TGTGCCAGCAGCCGGGGGGAGAGGGCTCATGAGACCCAGTACTTC.

The genes are TRBV7-9 and TRBJ1-2; D is perhaps TRBD1 (5 bases). Germline lookup yields CDR1 SEHNR and CDR2 FQNEAQ (reference sequence). The V gene lost 4 bases and the J gene lost 6 bases, with 18 bases spanning the gap. The CDR3 sequence is 15 residues long. CDR3 sequence (DNA): TGTGCCAGCAGCTCAAAGGTGGGACTCACGAATGGCTACACCTTC. Its protein product is CASSSKVGLTNGYTF. Full variable domain (rest looked up from reference TRBV7-9 and TRBJ1-2): DTGVSQNPRHKITKRGQNVTFRCDPISEHNRLYWYRQTLGQGPEFLTYFQNEAQLEKSRLLSDRFSAERPKGSFSTLEIQRTEQGDSAMYLCASSSKVGLTNGYTFGSGTRLTVV.

This chain connects TRBV29-1 to TRBJ1-3, with 10 bases fitting TRBD1. The CDR3 has 15 residues. V lost 6 bases and J lost 6; bases outside the gene matches: 11. Germline V lookup: CDR1 SQVTM, CDR2 ANQGSEA. CDR3 DNA: TGCAGCGTAGCCCGGGACAGGGGACAAGAAAACACCATATATTTT. It is translated as CSVARDRGQENTIYF.

Worth noting for this clone: Additional DNA sequences in this sample encode the identical CDR3. This sequence joins TRBV24-1 and TRBJ2-1; 11 nucleotides match TRBD1. J lost 2 bases, V lost 4 bases, and 6 bases had no gene match. The V gene's germline CDR1 is KGHDR and CDR2 SFDVKD. This CDR3 spans 17 amino acids. The CDR3 region has the DNA TGTGCCACCAGTGACCCCGGGACAGGGGGGCCCTACAATGAGCAGTTCTTC. Translation: CATSDPGTGGPYNEQFF.

The chain combines TRBV25-1 with TRBJ2-6; 8 bases match TRBD1. J gave up 5 bases and V 0 bases, and 9 bases lay outside the gene matches. The germline V gene encodes CDR1 MGHDK and CDR2 SYGVNS. The CDR3 has 18 residues. In nucleotides, the CDR3 is TGTGCCAGCAGTGAATATAGAGGGGACAGGACTAGGGCCAACGTCCTGACTTTC. This codes for CASSEYRGDRTRANVLTF.

The chain is built from TRBV7-9 and TRBJ1-2, with 8 positions matching TRBD1. This CDR3 has 13 residues. The V segment lost 4 bases and the J segment 8 bases; nucleotides outside the gene matches: 6. Germline CDR1 and CDR2: SEHNR and FQNEAQ (reference sequence). In DNA form, the CDR3 reads TGTGCCAGCAGCTCGACAGGGGCGAGCGGCTACACCTTC. The encoded protein is CASSSTGASGYTF. The complete variable domain, with remaining parts taken from reference TRBV7-9 and TRBJ1-2, reads DTGVSQNPRHKITKRGQNVTFRCDPISEHNRLYWYRQTLGQGPEFLTYFQNEAQLEKSRLLSDRFSAERPKGSFSTLEIQRTEQGDSAMYLCASSSTGASGYTFGSGTRLTVV.

The chain is built from TRBV30 and TRBJ1-3; D remains unclear. CDR1 and CDR2 (germline): GTSNPN, SVGIG (reference sequence). The length of the CDR3 is 14 residues. The V end was cut by 4 bases, the J end by 1 base, with 11 bases between. CDR3 loop: CAWKRGESGNTIYF. CDR3 in DNA: TGTGCCTGGAAGCGGGGTGAATCTGGAAACACCATATATTTT.

The sample holds a few counts of this clone. The V and J genes are TRBV9 and TRBJ2-1; TRBD1 is a possible D gene (6 bases). The CDR3 length is 14 residues. CDR1 and CDR2 from the germline V gene are SGDLS and YYNGEE. Trimming left V 0 bases short and J 2 bases short, with 6 bases between. Here the CDR3 reads CASSVGTAYNEQFF. The CDR3 coding sequence is TGTGCCAGCAGCGTAGGGACAGCCTACAATGAGCAGTTCTTC.

This chain connects TRBV7-9 to TRBJ1-1, with 7 bases aligning to TRBD1. The ends lost 5 bases at V and 7 bases at J; junction bases unmatched: 10. CDR3 length: 14 residues. Germline values: CDR1 SEHNR, CDR2 FQNEAQ (reference sequence). The CDR3 coding sequence is TGTGCCAGCAGCAAACCCGGGACAGAAGGTGAAGCTTTCTTT. This encodes CASSKPGTEGEAFF.

V and J are TRBV4-2 and TRBJ2-1; D ambiguous. The V gene lost 0 bases and the J gene lost 5 bases, with 5 bases spanning the gap. Germline V lookup: CDR1 LGHNA, CDR2 YNFKEQ. The CDR3 covers 13 residues. CDR3 DNA: TGTGCCAGCAGCCAAGATTCGGACAATGAGCAGTTCTTC. It codes for CASSQDSDNEQFF.

This clone was seen only a few times. V and J are TRBV10-3 and TRBJ2-7; 7 nucleotides align to TRBD1. J was trimmed by 2 bases and V by 6 bases; bases with no gene match: 7. Germline V CDR1 and CDR2: ENHRY, SYGVKD. The CDR3 loop spans 14 amino acids. The CDR3 spells CAIRTGTETYEQYF. The CDR3 DNA is TGTGCCATCAGAACCGGGACAGAGACCTACGAGCAGTACTTC.

The chain joins TRBV18 to TRBJ2-5; D is uncertain. Germline CDR1 KGHSH, CDR2 LQKENI. V dropped 0 bases and J dropped 1 base, with 9 bases sitting between them. The CDR3 spans 15 residues. CDR3 sequence: CASSPPVAGQETQYF. In DNA, the CDR3 is TGTGCCAGCTCACCACCGGTGGCAGGCCAAGAGACCCAGTACTTC. The complete variable domain, with remaining parts taken from reference TRBV18 and TRBJ2-5, reads NAGVMQNPRHLVRRRGQEARLRCSPMKGHSHVYWYRQLPEEGLKFMVYLQKENIIDESGMPKERFSAEFPKEGPSILRIQQVVRGDSAAYFCASSPPVAGQETQYFGPGTRLLVL.

The gene calls are TRBV7-2 and TRBJ1-6; D is ambiguous. V was cut by 4 bases and J by 7 bases, with 17 bases left in between. Germline CDR1 is SGHTA and CDR2 is FQGNSA. The CDR3 spans 16 residues. CDR3 bases: TGTGCCAGCAGCTCAGGTCTGGCAGGAGGGAATTCACCCCTCCACTTT. This translates into CASSSGLAGGNSPLHF.

V and J are TRBV14 and TRBJ2-3, with TRBD2 as a possible D gene (6 bases). The CDR3 length is 18 residues. Germline V gene lookup returns CDR1 SGHDN and CDR2 FVKESK. V lost 1 base and J 2 bases, leaving 19 bases between the germline ends. CDR3 protein: CASSQVNYRDSFTDTQYF. The CDR3 bases are TGTGCCAGCAGCCAAGTGAACTATCGGGACTCATTCACAGATACGCAGTATTTT.

This clone was observed a single time. This chain connects TRBV14 to TRBJ1-2; D gene uncertain. In germline, CDR1 is SGHDN, CDR2 FVKESK. This CDR3 region has 14 residues. Trimming took off 0 bases at V and 7 bases at J, with 12 bases between the two ends. The CDR3, as DNA: TGTGCCAGCAGCCAAGATCTCGGTGTACGTGGCTACACCTTC. Translation: CASSQDLGVRGYTF.

This clone came up once. V gene TRBV28 combines with J gene TRBJ2-4, with 9 positions matching TRBD1. This CDR3 is 17 amino acids long. Germline V gene data show CDR1 as MDHEN and CDR2 as SYDVKM. V dropped 4 bases and J dropped 2; count of bases not matched to a gene: 9. CDR3 nucleotides: TGTGCCAGCAGTTCCTACGGGGACAGGGCGTCCAAAAACATTCAGTACTTC. It translates to CASSSYGDRASKNIQYF.

The chain links TRBV6-1 to TRBJ1-3; D is unclear. The CDR3 runs 16 residues. CDR1 and CDR2 (germline): MNHNS, SASEGT. Deletions cut 4 bases from V and 0 bases from J, with 13 bases between. The CDR3 is CASSAGLTTSGNTIYF. Here the CDR3 DNA reads TGTGCCAGCAGTGCTGGACTGACGACCTCTGGAAACACCATATATTTT.

This clone showed up just once. The V gene is TRBV5-6, the J gene TRBJ2-3, with a possible D match to TRBD1 (5 bases). The CDR3 has 13 amino acids. V lost 1 base, J lost 4 bases, and 7 bases lay in between. The germline CDR1 and CDR2 sequences are SGHDT and YYEEEE. The CDR3 sequence: CASSLSRADTQYF. CDR3 nucleotide sequence: TGTGCCAGCAGCTTGAGCAGGGCAGATACGCAGTATTTT.

V gene TRBV7-2 combines with J gene TRBJ1-5; TRBD1 might be the D (6 bases). This CDR3 region has 13 residues. Trimming removed 3 bases from V and 5 bases from J, with 8 bases in between. Germline CDR1 and CDR2: SGHTA and FQGNSA. CDR3: CASSFAGDQPQHF. The CDR3 nucleotides read TGTGCCAGCAGCTTTGCAGGGGATCAGCCCCAGCATTTT.

V usage is TRBV10-1 and J usage is TRBJ1-1; 9 nucleotides agree with TRBD1. This CDR3 comprises 17 residues. Germline assignment: CDR1 WNHNN and CDR2 SYGVQD (reference sequence). J lost 5 bases, V lost 2 bases, and 12 bases had no gene match. The CDR3 loop reads CASSEPTLDRGGTEAFF. CDR3 DNA sequence: TGCGCCAGCAGTGAGCCGACTTTGGACAGGGGAGGAACTGAAGCTTTCTTT.

The chain couples TRBV28 to TRBJ1-6, with D possibly matching TRBD1 (6 bases). V lost 3 bases to trimming and J lost 5 bases, with 8 bases between them. The CDR3 sequence is 14 residues long. Germline loops: CDR1 MDHEN, CDR2 SYDVKM. The CDR3 nucleotides are TGTGCCAGCAGTTTTCGACAGGATAATTCACCCCTCCACTTT. Its translation is CASSFRQDNSPLHF.